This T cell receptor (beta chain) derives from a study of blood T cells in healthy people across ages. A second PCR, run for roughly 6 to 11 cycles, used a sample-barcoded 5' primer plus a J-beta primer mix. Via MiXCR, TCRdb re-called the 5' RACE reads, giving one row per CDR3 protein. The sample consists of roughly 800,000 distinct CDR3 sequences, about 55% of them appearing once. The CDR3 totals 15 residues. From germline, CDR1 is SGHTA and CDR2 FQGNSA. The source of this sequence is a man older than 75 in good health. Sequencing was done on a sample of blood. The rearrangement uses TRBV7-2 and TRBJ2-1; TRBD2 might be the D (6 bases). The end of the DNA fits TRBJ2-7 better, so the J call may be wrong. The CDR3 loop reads CASSPMAGSYNEQYF. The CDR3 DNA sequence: TGTGCCAGCAGCCCGATGGCGGGATCCTACAATGAGCAGTACTTC.